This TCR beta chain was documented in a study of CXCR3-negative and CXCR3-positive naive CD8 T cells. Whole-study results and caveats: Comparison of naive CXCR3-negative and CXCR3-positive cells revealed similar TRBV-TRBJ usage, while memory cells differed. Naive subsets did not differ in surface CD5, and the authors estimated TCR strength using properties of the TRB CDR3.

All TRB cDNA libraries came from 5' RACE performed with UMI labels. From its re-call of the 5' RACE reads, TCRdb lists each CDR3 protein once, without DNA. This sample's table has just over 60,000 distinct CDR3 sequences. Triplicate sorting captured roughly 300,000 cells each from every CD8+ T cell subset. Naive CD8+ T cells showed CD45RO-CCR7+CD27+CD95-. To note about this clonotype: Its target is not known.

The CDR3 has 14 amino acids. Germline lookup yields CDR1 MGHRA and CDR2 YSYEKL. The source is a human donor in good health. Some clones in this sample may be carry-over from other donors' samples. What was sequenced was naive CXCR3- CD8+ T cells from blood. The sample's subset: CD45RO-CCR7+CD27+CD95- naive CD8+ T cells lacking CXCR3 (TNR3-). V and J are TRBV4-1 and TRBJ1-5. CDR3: CASSQGGVNQPQHF.